This T cell receptor beta chain was recorded in a study of blood T cell repertoires in COVID-19. Across the whole study: Two negative PCRs, clearance, or symptom resolution were required of recovered Cohort 3 donors.

The protocol was immunoSEQ multiplex PCR, while the TCRdb copy is restricted to in-frame clones and leaves out a portion. Among about 170,000 clones, roughly 78% were seen once, and the ten largest hold around 20%. This CDR3 spans 14 amino acids. Losses at the gene ends were 4 bases for V and 4 bases for J; bases not matched to a gene: 5. From germline, CDR1 is SGHRS and CDR2 YFSETQ. In this sample, this clone turned up once. This chain links TRBV5-1 with TRBJ2-3, with 8 bases fitting TRBD1. The sequence was obtained from a woman between 65 and 79 years old in a cohort exposed to, infected with or recovered from COVID-19 (not recorded which). Sequencing was performed on PBMCs or T cells enriched from blood (not recorded which). The CDR3 protein is CASSKGQGPDTQYF. The CDR3 DNA sequence: TGCGCCAGCAGCAAAGGACAGGGACCAGATACGCAGTATTTT.